This T cell receptor (beta chain) appears in the sequencing data of a study of shared clonotypes between healthy human individuals. Background on the study: Donors were two women and a few men aged 18 to 49.

The repertoire was sequenced with immunoSEQ multiplex PCR; TCRdb's copy has only in-frame clones and lacks some. The table lists 2.3 million or so clones, more than 85% of them singletons, with about 0.37% in the top ten. Study-wide findings and caveats: Despite large depth, sorted-subset datasets appeared incompletely sequenced. Non-shared clonotypes had lower generation probabilities than clonotypes shared by all four sorted-subset donors.

The CDR3 sequence is 14 residues long. The V end was cut by 4 bases, the J end by 10 bases, with 17 bases between. Germline V gene lookup returns CDR1 KGHSH and CDR2 LQKENI. This clone was picked up one time. Its specificity is not known. The receptor's source is a man between 18 and 29 years old in good health. Some clones in this sample may be carry-over from other donors' samples. The chain uses TRBV18 and TRBJ2-1; D is possibly TRBD2 (5 bases). The specimen was naive CD4+ T cells from PBMCs. Subset given: CD45RA+ positively selected. The CDR3 DNA reads as TGTGCCAGCTCACGCGTTCGGGAAGCTCGGGAGCAGTTCTTC. Its translation is CASSRVREAREQFF.